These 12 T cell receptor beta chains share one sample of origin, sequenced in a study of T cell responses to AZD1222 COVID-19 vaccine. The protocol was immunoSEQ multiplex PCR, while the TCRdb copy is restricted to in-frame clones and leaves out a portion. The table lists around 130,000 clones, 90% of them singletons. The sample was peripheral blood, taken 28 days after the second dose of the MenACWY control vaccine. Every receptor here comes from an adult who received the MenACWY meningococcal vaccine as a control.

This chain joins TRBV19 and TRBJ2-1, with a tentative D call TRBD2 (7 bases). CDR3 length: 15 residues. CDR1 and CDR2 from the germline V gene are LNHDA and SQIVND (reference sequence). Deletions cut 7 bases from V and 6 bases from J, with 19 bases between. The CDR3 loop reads CASTPGAGEFNEQFF. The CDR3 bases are TGTGCCAGTACCCCAGGGGCGGGAGAGTTCAATGAGCAGTTCTTC.

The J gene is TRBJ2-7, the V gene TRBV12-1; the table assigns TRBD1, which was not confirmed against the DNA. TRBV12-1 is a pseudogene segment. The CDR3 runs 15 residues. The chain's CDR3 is CASSQRRQGPYEQYF. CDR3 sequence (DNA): TGTGCCAGCAGCCAGAGGAGACAGGGGCCCTACGAGCAGTACTTC.

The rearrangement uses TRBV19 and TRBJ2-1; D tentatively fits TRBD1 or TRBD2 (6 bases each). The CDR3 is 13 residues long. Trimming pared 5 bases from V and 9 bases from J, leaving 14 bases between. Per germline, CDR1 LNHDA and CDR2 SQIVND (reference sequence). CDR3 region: CASSLTGGAEQFF. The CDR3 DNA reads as TGTGCCAGTAGTCTGACCGGGGGCGCTGAGCAGTTCTTC.

DNA of the CDR3: TGTGCGAGCGGGGGACGGGGAGATACGCAGTATTTT. Protein sequence: CASGGRGDTQYF. The chain is built from TRBV11-3 and TRBJ2-3; 8 nucleotides align to TRBD2. CDR1 and CDR2 from the germline V gene are SGHNT and YENEEA. CDR3 size: 12 residues.

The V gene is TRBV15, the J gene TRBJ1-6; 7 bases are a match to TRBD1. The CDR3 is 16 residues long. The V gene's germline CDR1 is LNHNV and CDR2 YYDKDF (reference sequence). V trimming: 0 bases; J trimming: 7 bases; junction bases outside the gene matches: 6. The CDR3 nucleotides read TGTGCCACCAGCAGAGACATAATCAGGGGGAATTCACCCCTCCACTTT. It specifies CATSRDIIRGNSPLHF.

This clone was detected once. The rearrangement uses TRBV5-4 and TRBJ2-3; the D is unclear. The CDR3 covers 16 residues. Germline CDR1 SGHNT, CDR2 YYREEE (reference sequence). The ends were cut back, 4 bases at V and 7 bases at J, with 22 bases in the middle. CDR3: CASSPRAVDLGNTQYF. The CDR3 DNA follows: TGTGCCAGCAGCCCCCGGGCTGTTGACTTAGGGAATACGCAGTATTTT.

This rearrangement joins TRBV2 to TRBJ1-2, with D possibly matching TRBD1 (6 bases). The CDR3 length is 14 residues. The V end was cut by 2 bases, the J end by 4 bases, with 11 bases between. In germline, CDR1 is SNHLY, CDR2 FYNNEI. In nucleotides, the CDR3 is TGTGCCAGCAGTGAATCAGGGGCGGGCTATGGCTACACCTTC. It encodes CASSESGAGYGYTF.

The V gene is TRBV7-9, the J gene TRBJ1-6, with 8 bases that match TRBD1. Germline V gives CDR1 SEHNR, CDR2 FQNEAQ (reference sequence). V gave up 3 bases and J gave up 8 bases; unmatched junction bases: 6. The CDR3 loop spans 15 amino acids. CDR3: CASSFVQGGDSPLHF. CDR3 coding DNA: TGTGCCAGCAGCTTTGTACAGGGGGGGGATTCACCCCTCCACTTT.

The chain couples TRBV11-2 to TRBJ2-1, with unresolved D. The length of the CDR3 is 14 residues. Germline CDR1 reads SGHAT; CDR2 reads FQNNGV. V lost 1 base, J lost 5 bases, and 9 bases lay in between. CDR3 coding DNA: TGTGCCAGCAGCTTAGGCCCAACGGACAATGAGCAGTTCTTC. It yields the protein CASSLGPTDNEQFF.

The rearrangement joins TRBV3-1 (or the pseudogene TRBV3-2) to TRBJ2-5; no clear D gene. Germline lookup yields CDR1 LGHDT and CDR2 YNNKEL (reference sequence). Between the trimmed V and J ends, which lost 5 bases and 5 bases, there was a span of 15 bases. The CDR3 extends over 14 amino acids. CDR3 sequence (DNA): TGTGCCAGCAGCTGGGATAGCTTGAAGGAGACCCAGTACTTC. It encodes CASSWDSLKETQYF.

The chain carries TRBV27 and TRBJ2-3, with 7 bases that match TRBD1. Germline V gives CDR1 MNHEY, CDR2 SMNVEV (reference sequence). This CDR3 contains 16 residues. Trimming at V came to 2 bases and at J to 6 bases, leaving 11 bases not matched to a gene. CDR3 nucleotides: TGTGCCAGCAGTTTAAGGACAGGTGCCGAGGGGGATACGCAGTATTTT. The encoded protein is CASSLRTGAEGDTQYF.

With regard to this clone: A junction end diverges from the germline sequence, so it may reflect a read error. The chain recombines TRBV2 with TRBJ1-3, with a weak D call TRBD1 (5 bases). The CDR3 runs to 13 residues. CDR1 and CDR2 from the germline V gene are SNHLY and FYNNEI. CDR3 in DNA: TGTGCCAGCAGTCTTCCGGGATCGGGGCCTGCACATTTT. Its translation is CASSLPGSGPAHF. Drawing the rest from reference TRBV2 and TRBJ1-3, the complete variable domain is EPEVTQTPSHQVTQMGQEVILRCVPISNHLYFYWYRQILGQKVEFLVSFYNNEISEKSEIFDDQFSVERPDGSNFTLKIRSTKLEDSAMYFCASSLPGSGPAHFGEGSWLTVV.